Each of the 26 T cell receptor beta chains below was sequenced from the same sample in a study of blood T cell repertoires in COVID-19. Method: immunoSEQ multiplex PCR; TCRdb's copy keeps in-frame clones and lacks some. In the table there are roughly 200,000 clones, approximately 83% of which are singletons. What was sequenced was peripheral blood. The receptors shown here come from a man aged 50 to 59 with active or convalescent COVID-19.

The DNA of the CDR3 is TGTGCCAGCAGCCCAGGAGTGAGTGGGCAGGGGAATGAAAAACTGTTTTTT. Translating gives CASSPGVSGQGNEKLFF. V and J are TRBV9 and TRBJ1-4; possible D gene TRBD1, 6 bases. Germline loops: CDR1 SGDLS, CDR2 YYNGEE. The CDR3 loop spans 17 amino acids. V lost 4 bases and J 5 bases, leaving 21 bases between the germline ends. The full variable domain, with the rest looked up from reference TRBV9 and TRBJ1-4, is DSGVTQTPKHLITATGQRVTLRCSPRSGDLSVYWYQQSLDQGLQFLIQYYNGEERAKGNILERFSAQQFPDLHSELNLSSLELGDSALYFCASSPGVSGQGNEKLFFGSGTQLSVL.

This chain joins TRBV6-2 or TRBV6-3 and TRBJ2-2, with TRBD2 identical over 7 bases. The V gene's germline CDR1 is MNHEY and CDR2 SVGEGT. V dropped 2 bases and J dropped 5; count of bases not matched to a gene: 14. The CDR3 contains 18 residues. In nucleotides, the CDR3 is TGTGCCAGCAGTTACGCCCGCGGGGAGGGAATTATTACCGGGGAGCTGTTTTTT. As protein: CASSYARGEGIITGELFF.

The rearrangement joins TRBV7-9 to TRBJ1-2; no clear D gene. This CDR3 region has 12 residues. Trimming pared 5 bases from V and 4 bases from J, leaving 8 bases between. Germline V gene sequence: CDR1 SEHNR, CDR2 FQNEAQ (reference sequence). The CDR3 reads CASSLLSYGYTF. The DNA of the CDR3 is TGTGCCAGCAGCCTACTATCCTATGGCTACACCTTC.

This chain joins TRBV15 and TRBJ2-1; 9 nucleotides match TRBD1. The germline V gene has CDR1 LNHNV and CDR2 YYDKDF (reference sequence). CDR3 length: 15 residues. The ends lost 3 bases at V and 2 bases at J; junction bases unmatched: 2. In DNA form, the CDR3 reads TGTGCCACCAGCAGGGGACAGGGAACCTACAATGAGCAGTTCTTC. It translates to CATSRGQGTYNEQFF.

The chain is built from TRBV3-1 (or the pseudogene TRBV3-2) and TRBJ2-1, with D perhaps TRBD1 (6 bases). CDR3 size: 13 residues. The germline V and J ends were trimmed by 4 bases and 8 bases, with 12 bases remaining between them. The V gene's germline CDR1 is LGHDT and CDR2 YNNKEL (reference sequence). The CDR3 DNA follows: TGTGCCAGCAGCCCACCGCAGGGGTATGAGCAGTTCTTC. Amino acid sequence: CASSPPQGYEQFF.

The chain joins TRBV13 to TRBJ2-5; 13 bases align to TRBD2. There are 16 residues in the CDR3. The ends lost 3 bases at V and 5 bases at J; junction bases unmatched: 6. Germline V gene lookup returns CDR1 PRHDT and CDR2 FYEKMQ (reference sequence). CDR3 bases: TGTGCCAGCAGCTTGAGGACTAGCGGGGGCAGGGAGACCCAGTACTTC. Translating gives CASSLRTSGGRETQYF. Full variable domain (rest looked up from reference TRBV13 and TRBJ2-5): AAGVIQSPRHLIKEKRETATLKCYPIPRHDTVYWYQQGPGQDPQFLISFYEKMQSDKGSIPDRFSAQQFSDYHSELNMSSLELGDSALYFCASSLRTSGGRETQYFGPGTRLLVL.

The chain employs TRBV7-8 and TRBJ1-2; D ambiguous. Trimming took off 5 bases at V and 4 bases at J, with 14 bases between the two ends. CDR3 length: 14 residues. The germline CDR1 and CDR2 sequences are SGHVS and FQNEAQ. Here the CDR3 DNA reads TGTGCCAGCAGCACCCGGAGGGAGGTCTATGGCTACACCTTC. Translated, it gives CASSTRREVYGYTF.

The CDR3: CASSQDGGYNEQFF. Written as DNA, the CDR3 is TGCGCCAGCAGCCAAGATGGCGGCTACAATGAGCAGTTCTTC. The rearrangement links TRBV4-1 to TRBJ2-1; D unclear. With 0 bases removed from V and 3 bases from J, the gap between germline ends came to 6 bases. This CDR3 is 14 amino acids long. The V gene's germline CDR1 is MGHRA and CDR2 YSYEKL.

The chain joins TRBV5-1 to TRBJ1-6; D unclear. The CDR3 extends over 15 amino acids. In germline, CDR1 is SGHRS, CDR2 YFSETQ. V was cut by 2 bases and J by 0 bases, with 6 bases left in between. The CDR3 region has the DNA TGCGCCAGCAGCTTAACAAGCTCCTATAATTCACCCCTCCACTTT. This encodes CASSLTSSYNSPLHF.

This clone has a handful of counts. The chain joins TRBV9 to TRBJ2-1; 7 bases are a match to TRBD2. The CDR3 spans 15 residues. Trimming removed 4 bases from V and 0 bases from J; junction bases left unmatched: 4. From germline, CDR1 is SGDLS and CDR2 YYNGEE. CDR3 in amino acids: CASSSSGDSYNEQFF. DNA for the CDR3: TGTGCCAGCAGCTCAAGCGGGGACTCCTACAATGAGCAGTTCTTC.

This clone occurred a few times. The chain recombines TRBV9 with TRBJ2-3, with 7 bases identical to TRBD1. The CDR3 totals 15 residues. Germline CDR1 SGDLS, CDR2 YYNGEE. The ends lost 0 bases at V and 7 bases at J; junction bases unmatched: 8. The DNA of the CDR3 is TGTGCCAGCAGCGTAGATTACAGGGGTACTAATACGCAGTATTTT. It translates to CASSVDYRGTNTQYF.

The rearrangement uses TRBV30 and TRBJ2-7, with 7 bases lining up with TRBD2. With 0 bases clipped from V and 0 bases from J, the junction kept 2 bases outside the gene matches. The CDR3 is 14 residues long. Germline V gene lookup returns CDR1 GTSNPN and CDR2 SVGIG (reference sequence). CDR3 protein: CAWSVGGSSYEQYF. CDR3 sequence (DNA): TGTGCCTGGAGTGTTGGCGGGAGCTCCTACGAGCAGTACTTC.

V and J are TRBV19 and TRBJ2-3, with 10 nucleotides matching TRBD2. With 1 base clipped from V and 13 bases from J, the junction kept 11 bases outside the gene matches. This CDR3 contains 15 residues. Germline lookup yields CDR1 LNHDA and CDR2 SQIVND (reference sequence). CDR3 loop: CASSIASGGHQKEYF. CDR3 sequence (DNA): TGTGCCAGTAGTATAGCTAGCGGGGGCCACCAGAAGGAGTATTTT.

Only one count was recorded for this clone. The V call is TRBV7-2, the J call TRBJ2-7; 8 bases are a match to TRBD2. Germline lookup yields CDR1 SGHTA and CDR2 FQGNSA. The V and J ends lost 5 bases and 2 bases, in that order; junction bases with no gene match: 8. CDR3 length: 15 residues. The CDR3, as DNA: TGTGCCAGCAGCAGTGGCGGGGGGATAACCTACGAGCAGTACTTC. Translated: CASSSGGGITYEQYF.

V and J are TRBV27 and TRBJ1-6; TRBD1 agrees at 9 bases. Germline assignment: CDR1 MNHEY and CDR2 SMNVEV (reference sequence). The CDR3 runs to 16 residues. V lost 5 bases, J lost 7 bases, and 9 bases stayed unmatched. Written as DNA, the CDR3 is TGTGCCAGCAGTCCACAGGGGGCGCCGGGGAATTCACCCCTCCACTTT. It codes for CASSPQGAPGNSPLHF.

V and J are TRBV19 and TRBJ1-5; tentative D call: TRBD1 (6 bases). Germline loops: CDR1 LNHDA, CDR2 SQIVND (reference sequence). The CDR3 loop spans 17 amino acids. V lost 0 bases to trimming and J lost 4 bases, with 16 bases between them. CDR3 sequence: CASSIDQQGGWNQPQHF. For the CDR3, the DNA is TGTGCCAGTAGTATAGATCAACAGGGCGGTTGGAATCAGCCCCAGCATTTT.

J is TRBJ2-5 and V is TRBV27; tentative D call: TRBD1 (6 bases). This CDR3 is 13 amino acids long. The germline CDR1 and CDR2 sequences are MNHEY and SMNVEV (reference sequence). Trimming removed 3 bases at V and 6 bases at J, with 11 bases between. CDR3 DNA: TGTGCCAGCAGTTTCAGTAGGGGGAAGACCCAGTACTTC. Encoded protein: CASSFSRGKTQYF.

The chain employs TRBV28 and TRBJ1-4; D is uncertain. The germline V and J ends were trimmed by 6 bases and 1 base, with 3 bases remaining between them. The CDR3 extends over 12 amino acids. The germline V gene has CDR1 MDHEN and CDR2 SYDVKM. The CDR3 spells CASSLTNEKLFF. In DNA form, the CDR3 reads TGTGCCAGCAGCTTAACTAATGAAAAACTGTTTTTT.

The V call is TRBV3-1 (or the pseudogene TRBV3-2), the J call TRBJ1-1; D remains ambiguous. The length of the CDR3 is 13 residues. CDR1 and CDR2 from the germline V gene are LGHDT and YNNKEL (reference sequence). Between the trimmed V and J ends, which lost 5 bases and 0 bases, there was a span of 7 bases. This chain's CDR3 is CASSTQMNTEAFF. The CDR3 DNA is TGTGCCAGCAGCACACAAATGAACACTGAAGCTTTCTTT.

The chain has TRBV15 and TRBJ1-1; TRBD1 is a possible D gene (5 bases). This CDR3 contains 14 residues. CDR1 and CDR2 (germline): LNHNV, YYDKDF (reference sequence). The V end lost 2 bases, the J end lost 1 base, and 8 bases lay between the germline ends. The CDR3 sequence: CATSRMTENTEAFF. In DNA form, the CDR3 reads TGTGCCACCAGCAGAATGACAGAGAACACTGAAGCTTTCTTT. The full variable domain, rest sourced from reference TRBV15 and TRBJ1-1, is DAMVIQNPRYQVTQFGKPVTLSCSQTLNHNVMYWYQQKSSQAPKLLFHYYDKDFNNEADTPDNFQSRRPNTSFCFLDIRSPGLGDTAMYLCATSRMTENTEAFFGQGTRLTVV.

This clone appeared a few times. The rearrangement links TRBV11-2 to TRBJ1-3; 7 bases line up with TRBD1. The CDR3 totals 16 residues. Germline V gene data show CDR1 as SGHAT and CDR2 as FQNNGV. The ends lost 1 base at V and 2 bases at J; junction bases unmatched: 5. The chain's CDR3 is CASSLGPQGAGNTIYF. In nucleotides, the CDR3 is TGTGCCAGCAGCTTAGGGCCCCAGGGGGCTGGAAACACCATATATTTT.

The rearrangement joins TRBV15 to TRBJ1-1; D is ambiguous. There are 15 residues in the CDR3. Germline CDR1 reads LNHNV; CDR2 reads YYDKDF (reference sequence). Trimming took off 2 bases at V and 1 base at J, with 11 bases between the two ends. The CDR3 DNA follows: TGTGCCACCAGCAGAAGCAGGCCTCCGAACACTGAAGCTTTCTTT. Amino acids: CATSRSRPPNTEAFF.

The rearrangement links TRBV7-3 to TRBJ2-1; D is possibly TRBD2 (5 bases). Germline V gives CDR1 SGHTA, CDR2 FQGTGA. The CDR3 is 15 amino acids. The V and J ends lost 1 base and 2 bases respectively, with 9 bases between them. The CDR3 reads CASSLSAGAYNEQFF. The CDR3 bases are TGTGCCAGCAGCTTAAGCGCGGGTGCCTACAATGAGCAGTTCTTC. Full variable domain (outside the CDR3, taken from reference TRBV7-3 and TRBJ2-1): GAGVSQTPSNKVTEKGKYVELRCDPISGHTALYWYRQSLGQGPEFLIYFQGTGAADDSGLPNDRFFAVRPEGSVSTLKIQRTERGDSAVYLCASSLSAGAYNEQFFGPGTRLTVL.

This clone was seen a single time. The gene calls are TRBV13 and TRBJ2-1; 11 bases match TRBD2. This CDR3 is 16 amino acids long. The junction had 7 bases not matched to a gene; V was cut back by 3 bases and J by 6 bases. The germline gives CDR1 PRHDT, CDR2 FYEKMQ (reference sequence). This chain's CDR3 is CASSFISGGARNEQFF. CDR3 DNA: TGTGCCAGCAGCTTCATTAGCGGGGGGGCCCGCAATGAGCAGTTCTTC.

This clone turned up a few times. J is TRBJ1-2 and V is TRBV7-2, with 8 bases aligning to TRBD1. Germline V gene sequence: CDR1 SGHTA, CDR2 FQGNSA. The CDR3 spans 15 residues. Unmatched junction bases numbered 10, after V lost 6 bases and J lost 4 bases. CDR3 sequence: CASSSPRTGRYGYTF. CDR3 DNA sequence: TGTGCCAGCAGTTCTCCCCGGACAGGGCGCTATGGCTACACCTTC. The variable domain in full, completed from reference TRBV7-2 and TRBJ1-2, reads GAGVSQSPSNKVTEKGKDVELRCDPISGHTALYWYRQSLGQGLEFLIYFQGNSAPDKSGLPSDRFSAERTGGSVSTLTIQRTQQEDSAVYLCASSSPRTGRYGYTFGSGTRLTVV.

CDR3: CASSTTGNEQYF. CDR3 in DNA: TGTGCCAGCAGTACGACGGGAAACGAGCAGTACTTC. This chain joins TRBV6-6 and TRBJ2-7; weak D call: TRBD2 (5 bases). The CDR3 loop spans 12 amino acids. V gave up 5 bases and J gave up 5 bases, with 10 bases separating them. The germline gives CDR1 MNHNY, CDR2 SVGAGI (reference sequence).